Below are 9 T cell receptor beta chains sequenced from a single sample in a study of T cells after yellow fever vaccination. TCRdb fed the 5' RACE reads into MiXCR, producing one record per CDR3 protein. The sample shows approximately 140,000 distinct CDR3 sequences, roughly 8% of them seen only once. The sample consisted of CD4+ T cells sorted from PBMCs, taken 5 days after the yellow fever booster vaccination. Receptors originate from a man aged 25 to 45 who received the YFV17D yellow fever vaccine.

This clonotype has ten or more counts. The chain recombines TRBV5-1 with TRBJ2-1; the match to TRBD2 covers 11 bases. Germline CDR1 reads SGHRS; CDR2 reads YFSETQ. This CDR3 has 16 residues. With V trimmed by 4 bases and J by 4 bases, 7 bases remained unmatched. Here the CDR3 reads CASSPTTSGVYNEQFF. The CDR3 nucleotides read TGCGCCAGCAGCCCAACGACTAGCGGGGTATACAATGAGCAGTTCTTC.

This clonotype was counted at least ten times. The CDR3 DNA is TGCGCCAGCAGCATGGAGCGCACAGATACGCAGTATTTT. Its protein product is CASSMERTDTQYF. The chain links TRBV5-1 to TRBJ2-3; no firm D call. CDR1 SGHRS and CDR2 YFSETQ come from the germline V gene. V was clipped by 4 bases and J by 1 base, with 7 bases between them. The CDR3 is 13 amino acids.

Ten or more counts support this clonotype. In DNA, the CDR3 is TGTGCCAGCAGCTATACAGGGGGCCCCTACGAGCAGTACTTC. Translating it yields CASSYTGGPYEQYF. The rearrangement joins TRBV7-2 to TRBJ2-7, with TRBD1 identical over 9 bases. The germline V gene encodes CDR1 SGHTA and CDR2 FQGNSA. Trimming removed 4 bases from V and 2 bases from J; junction bases left unmatched: 3. CDR3 length equals 14 residues.

This clonotype has at least ten counts. This chain connects TRBV27 to TRBJ2-1, with D unclear. CDR3 length equals 11 residues. Trimming cost V 10 bases and J 1 base, with 5 bases left between them. CDR1 MNHEY and CDR2 SMNVEV come from the germline V gene (reference sequence). CDR3 loop: CATSSYNEQFF. The CDR3 DNA reads TGTGCCACCTCTTCCTACAATGAGCAGTTCTTC.

This clonotype was recorded at least ten times. This chain uses TRBV29-1 with TRBJ2-5, with 7 bases aligning to TRBD1. The length of the CDR3 is 11 residues. Trimming removed 6 bases from V and 7 bases from J; junction bases left unmatched: 5. Germline V gives CDR1 SQVTM, CDR2 ANQGSEA. As DNA, the CDR3 is TGCAGCGTCGGGGACAGCCCGACCCAGTACTTC. This sequence encodes CSVGDSPTQYF.

This clonotype was recorded at least ten times. The chain joins TRBV19 to TRBJ2-1; 9 bases are shared with TRBD2. Per the germline V gene, CDR1 is LNHDA and CDR2 is SQIVND (reference sequence). Germline trimming cut 2 bases from V and 5 bases from J; bases unmatched to any gene: 4. The CDR3 length is 15 residues. The CDR3 sequence is CASSIIASGNNEQFF. Here the CDR3 DNA reads TGTGCCAGTAGTATAATTGCTAGCGGGAACAATGAGCAGTTCTTC.

This clonotype appeared many times. The V gene is TRBV28, the J gene TRBJ2-7; D is possibly TRBD1 (5 bases). This CDR3 has 14 residues. CDR1 is MDHEN, CDR2 SYDVKM, per germline. V lost 5 bases, J lost 4 bases, and 15 bases lay in between. The CDR3: CASSPRRERYEQYF. The CDR3 nucleotides read TGTGCCAGCAGTCCTCGCAGGGAACGATACGAGCAGTACTTC.

In its sample, this clonotype was seen a few times. The rearrangement links TRBV12-3 or TRBV12-4 to TRBJ2-3; D not certain. The CDR3 sequence is 15 residues long. V was trimmed by 5 bases and J by 3 bases, leaving 15 bases between them. CDR3 residues: CASSPMGGLTDTQYF. DNA of the CDR3: TGTGCCAGCAGTCCCATGGGTGGGCTGACAGATACGCAGTATTTT.

This clonotype occurred many times. V is TRBV20-1 and J is TRBJ2-1, with 8 bases matching TRBD2. CDR3 length: 14 residues. J lost 6 bases, V lost 5 bases, and 9 bases had no gene match. Germline assignment: CDR1 DFQATT and CDR2 SNEGSKA (reference sequence). The CDR3 spells CSAPRAGALNEQFF. CDR3 nucleotide sequence: TGCAGTGCTCCCCGAGCGGGAGCCCTCAATGAGCAGTTCTTC.